Following are 20 T cell receptor beta chains from one sample sequenced in a study of cytomegalovirus exposure and HLA in healthy donors. The PCR contained 60 Vbeta and 13 Jbeta primers. The assay was immunoSEQ multiplex PCR, and TCRdb's table has in-frame clones only and misses some. Of 95,000 to 150,000 clones in the sample, about 81% were seen once. Sequencing was done on a sample of PBMCs. The receptors derive from a woman younger than 45 in good health and CMV-seronegative.

This chain uses TRBV7-6 with TRBJ1-5; D gene uncertain. Trimming left V 2 bases short and J 2 bases short, with 16 bases between. The CDR3 has 17 amino acids. The germline gives CDR1 SGHVS, CDR2 FNYEAQ. CDR3 sequence (DNA): TGTGCCAGCAGCTTAAGGATAAGGAAGGAGGGCAATCAGCCCCAGCATTTT. Encoded protein: CASSLRIRKEGNQPQHF.

This sequence joins TRBV7-8 and TRBJ2-4; 12 bases match TRBD2. This CDR3 spans 18 amino acids. V lost 5 bases to trimming and J lost 4 bases; unmatched junction nucleotides: 12. Germline V gene sequence: CDR1 SGHVS, CDR2 FQNEAQ. The CDR3 sequence: CASSAWRLAGGGKNIQYF. DNA of the CDR3: TGTGCCAGCAGCGCCTGGCGGCTAGCGGGAGGGGGAAAAAACATTCAGTACTTC.

The genes are TRBV18 and TRBJ1-2, with unresolved D. The CDR3 runs to 15 residues. In germline, CDR1 is KGHSH, CDR2 LQKENI. V was clipped by 2 bases and J by 5 bases, with 15 bases between them. The CDR3 DNA is TGTGCCAGCTCACCATCGGCGACGGAGGAGTATGGCTACACCTTC. Translated, it gives CASSPSATEEYGYTF.

V and J are TRBV18 and TRBJ2-3; 9 nucleotides line up with TRBD2. CDR1 is KGHSH and CDR2 is LQKENI in the germline V gene. V dropped 4 bases and J dropped 6; count of bases not matched to a gene: 11. The CDR3 length is 16 residues. CDR3 protein: CASSRSGRDRADTQYF. As DNA, the CDR3 is TGTGCCAGCTCACGTAGCGGGAGAGATCGGGCCGATACGCAGTATTTT.

The chain uses TRBV2 and TRBJ1-5; 9 bases align to TRBD1. The CDR3 totals 16 residues. The germline V gene has CDR1 SNHLY and CDR2 FYNNEI. V gave up 6 bases and J gave up 6 bases; unmatched junction bases: 12. This CDR3 is CASSLLEQGAGQPQHF. CDR3 bases: TGTGCCAGCAGCCTCCTCGAACAGGGGGCAGGTCAGCCCCAGCATTTT.

This chain links TRBV5-5 with TRBJ2-6; D possibly corresponds to TRBD2 (6 bases). Trimming removed 4 bases from V and 0 bases from J, with 11 bases in between. The germline gives CDR1 SGHKS, CDR2 YYEKEE (reference sequence). The CDR3 consists of 16 residues. Here the CDR3 reads CASSAGPSSGANVLTF. The CDR3 DNA reads as TGTGCCAGCAGCGCGGGACCTAGCTCTGGGGCCAACGTCCTGACTTTC.

This clone was detected a few times. Distinct nucleotide sequences in the sample also encode this CDR3. The rearrangement links TRBV20-1 to TRBJ2-1, with TRBD1 as a possible D gene (5 bases). This CDR3 is 10 amino acids long. The V end was cut by 4 bases, the J end by 7 bases, with 5 bases between. Germline V gene sequence: CDR1 DFQATT, CDR2 SNEGSKA (reference sequence). The CDR3: CSAKGNEQFF. Written as DNA, the CDR3 is TGCAGTGCTAAGGGGAATGAGCAGTTCTTC.

The chain carries TRBV2 and TRBJ1-2; weak D call: TRBD1 (6 bases). V lost 7 bases, J lost 6 bases, and 15 bases lay in between. Per germline, CDR1 SNHLY and CDR2 FYNNEI. This CDR3 spans 13 amino acids. CDR3: CASMGGGMDGYTF. As DNA, the CDR3 is TGTGCCAGCATGGGAGGGGGGATGGATGGCTACACCTTC. The full variable domain, rest sourced from reference TRBV2 and TRBJ1-2, is EPEVTQTPSHQVTQMGQEVILRCVPISNHLYFYWYRQILGQKVEFLVSFYNNEISEKSEIFDDQFSVERPDGSNFTLKIRSTKLEDSAMYFCASMGGGMDGYTFGSGTRLTVV.

The gene calls are TRBV19 and TRBJ2-7, with D perhaps matching TRBD1 (5 bases). V dropped 2 bases and J dropped 2 bases, with 16 bases sitting between them. The V gene's germline CDR1 is LNHDA and CDR2 SQIVND (reference sequence). There are 16 residues in the CDR3. CDR3 DNA sequence: TGTGCCAGTAGTATATCCATGGAGAGACAGCCCTACGAGCAGTACTTC. Protein sequence: CASSISMERQPYEQYF. Together with reference TRBV19 and TRBJ2-7, the CDR3 gives the full variable domain: DGGITQSPKYLFRKEGQNVTLSCEQNLNHDAMYWYRQDPGQGLRLIYYSQIVNDFQKGDIAEGYSVSREKKESFPLTVTSAQKNPTAFYLCASSISMERQPYEQYFGPGTRLTVT.

The gene calls are TRBV11-2 and TRBJ1-2; 10 bases map to TRBD1. V gave up 1 base and J gave up 6 bases; unmatched junction bases: 2. The length of the CDR3 is 14 residues. CDR1 SGHAT and CDR2 FQNNGV come from the germline V gene. The DNA for the CDR3 is TGTGCCAGCAGCTTAGTCGGGACAGGGGATGGCTACACCTTC. Encoded protein: CASSLVGTGDGYTF.

This chain joins TRBV7-2 and TRBJ1-2; a weak D match, TRBD1 (6 bases). V dropped 5 bases and J dropped 6 bases, with 22 bases sitting between them. The CDR3 is made up of 16 amino acids. Germline values: CDR1 SGHTA, CDR2 FQGNSA. The CDR3 DNA follows: TGTGCCAGCAGCCCGGGGACATTTTATGGATCGGATGGCTACACCTTC. Translating gives CASSPGTFYGSDGYTF. The full variable domain, with the rest looked up from reference TRBV7-2 and TRBJ1-2, is GAGVSQSPSNKVTEKGKDVELRCDPISGHTALYWYRQSLGQGLEFLIYFQGNSAPDKSGLPSDRFSAERTGGSVSTLTIQRTQQEDSAVYLCASSPGTFYGSDGYTFGSGTRLTVV.

Only a few counts were recorded for this clone. This sequence joins TRBV6-1 and TRBJ2-3; 8 nucleotides align to TRBD1. J was trimmed by 2 bases and V by 1 base; bases with no gene match: 2. The CDR3 is made up of 15 amino acids. In germline, CDR1 is MNHNS, CDR2 SASEGT. CDR3 bases: TGTGCCAGCAGTGAAGGACAGGGGACCACAGATACGCAGTATTTT. Its protein product is CASSEGQGTTDTQYF.

The chain uses TRBV7-9 and TRBJ1-2; 8 nucleotides agree with TRBD1. The CDR3 is 13 residues long. The germline V gene has CDR1 SEHNR and CDR2 FQNEAQ (reference sequence). J lost 7 bases, V lost 3 bases, and 4 bases had no gene match. This CDR3 reads CASSLQGARGYTF. CDR3 sequence (DNA): TGTGCCAGCAGCTTGCAGGGGGCGCGTGGCTACACCTTC.

This clone was observed a single time. This chain connects TRBV4-2 to TRBJ2-7, with 8 bases fitting TRBD1. The CDR3 is made up of 16 amino acids. Germline V gives CDR1 LGHNA, CDR2 YNFKEQ. The J segment lost 3 bases and the V segment lost 0 bases, leaving 7 bases of the junction unmatched. The CDR3 DNA sequence: TGTGCCAGCAGCCAAGAGTGGGACAGGACGAACTACGAGCAGTACTTC. It codes for CASSQEWDRTNYEQYF.

This clone came up once. The V gene is TRBV19, the J gene TRBJ2-7, with D perhaps TRBD2 (7 bases). With 3 bases removed from V and 5 bases from J, the gap between germline ends came to 17 bases. The CDR3 covers 15 residues. CDR1 is LNHDA and CDR2 is SQIVND in the germline V gene (reference sequence). The CDR3: CASSIGGAGWNEQYF. CDR3 nucleotides: TGTGCCAGTAGTATTGGGGGGGCAGGGTGGAACGAGCAGTACTTC.

This rearrangement joins TRBV11-2 to TRBJ2-5, with TRBD2 matching 9 bases. Looked up from germline, CDR1 is SGHAT and CDR2 is FQNNGV. CDR3 length equals 14 residues. Trimming took 3 bases from V and 4 from J; bases not matched to a gene: 3. CDR3 protein: CASSLGTSRETQYF. DNA of the CDR3: TGTGCCAGCAGCTTGGGGACTAGCCGAGAGACCCAGTACTTC.

The V and J genes are TRBV7-2 and TRBJ2-7; TRBD2 matches 11 bases. The J segment lost 3 bases and the V segment lost 1 base, leaving 11 bases of the junction unmatched. Per the germline V gene, CDR1 is SGHTA and CDR2 is FQGNSA. CDR3 length equals 18 residues. CDR3 bases: TGTGCCAGCAGCTTAGTCACTAGCGGGGGAGATACTTACTACGAGCAGTACTTC. Translated, it gives CASSLVTSGGDTYYEQYF.

The chain couples TRBV27 to TRBJ2-7; 10 nucleotides line up with TRBD1. V dropped 7 bases and J dropped 4; count of bases not matched to a gene: 7. Germline CDR1 and CDR2: MNHEY and SMNVEV (reference sequence). The CDR3 runs to 14 residues. The CDR3 here is CASNPGQGIYEQYF. CDR3 nucleotides: TGTGCCAGCAATCCGGGACAGGGGATATACGAGCAGTACTTC.

The chain is built from TRBV5-4 and TRBJ1-1; D ambiguous. V was shortened by 4 bases and J by 4 bases, with 14 bases between the two germline ends. Germline V gene lookup returns CDR1 SGHNT and CDR2 YYREEE (reference sequence). The CDR3 spans 14 residues. CDR3 nucleotides: TGTGCCAGCAGCCCCTCCTCGGAGAGCACTGAAGCTTTCTTT. It is translated as CASSPSSESTEAFF.

The chain carries TRBV7-3 and TRBJ2-1; TRBD1 matches 9 bases. Germline V gene lookup returns CDR1 SGHTA and CDR2 FQGTGA. The J segment lost 6 bases and the V segment lost 5 bases, leaving 5 bases of the junction unmatched. The CDR3 runs to 14 residues. In DNA form, the CDR3 reads TGTGCCAGCAGCGCCCGGACAGGGGCCAATGAGCAGTTCTTC. Amino acids: CASSARTGANEQFF.